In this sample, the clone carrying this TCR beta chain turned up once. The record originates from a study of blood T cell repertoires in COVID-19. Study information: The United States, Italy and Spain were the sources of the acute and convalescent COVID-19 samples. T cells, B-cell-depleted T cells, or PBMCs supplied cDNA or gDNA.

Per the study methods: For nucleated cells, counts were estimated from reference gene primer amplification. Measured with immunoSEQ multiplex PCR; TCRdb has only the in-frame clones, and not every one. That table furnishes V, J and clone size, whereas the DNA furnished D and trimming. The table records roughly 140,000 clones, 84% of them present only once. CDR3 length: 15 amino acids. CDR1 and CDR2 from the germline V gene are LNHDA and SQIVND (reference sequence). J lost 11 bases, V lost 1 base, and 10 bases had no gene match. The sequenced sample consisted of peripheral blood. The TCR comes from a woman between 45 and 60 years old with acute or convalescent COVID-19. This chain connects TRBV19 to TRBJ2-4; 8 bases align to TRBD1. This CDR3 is CASSIAPGGLSLQYF. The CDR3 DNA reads TGTGCCAGTAGTATAGCCCCAGGGGGCCTGTCACTTCAGTACTTC. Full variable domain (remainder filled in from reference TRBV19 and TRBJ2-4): DGGITQSPKYLFRKEGQNVTLSCEQNLNHDAMYWYRQDPGQGLRLIYYSQIVNDFQKGDIAEGYSVSREKKESFPLTVTSAQKNPTAFYLCASSIAPGGLSLQYFGAGTRLSVL.